The present T cell receptor (beta chain) was sequenced within a study of T cell clones after liver transplantation. Overall study: Post-transplant blood was tracked for graft-donor-reactive T cell clones identified in a pre-transplant mixed lymphocyte reaction. Study observations and caveats: The donor-reactive repertoire was only partly measurable in a couple of subjects, lacking donor cells.

Note on this clone: The antigen remains undetermined.

The data were produced by immunoSEQ multiplex PCR, yet TCRdb's version contains in-frame clones alone and is incomplete. The profile covers 90,000 to 120,000 clones, with approximately 78% appearing a single time and just under 1% taken by the ten largest. The CDR3 contains 16 residues. Germline CDR1 and CDR2: MNHNY and SVGAGI (reference sequence). V lost 2 bases to trimming and J lost 0 bases; unmatched junction nucleotides: 5. The specimen was CD4+ T cells from blood, collected before liver transplant. The receptor's source is a human donor who received a liver transplant. This chain joins TRBV6-6 and TRBJ2-7, with 9 bases aligning to TRBD2. The CDR3 loop is CASSYQGLASSYEQYF. DNA for the CDR3: TGTGCCAGCAGTTACCAAGGACTAGCGTCCTCCTACGAGCAGTACTTC.